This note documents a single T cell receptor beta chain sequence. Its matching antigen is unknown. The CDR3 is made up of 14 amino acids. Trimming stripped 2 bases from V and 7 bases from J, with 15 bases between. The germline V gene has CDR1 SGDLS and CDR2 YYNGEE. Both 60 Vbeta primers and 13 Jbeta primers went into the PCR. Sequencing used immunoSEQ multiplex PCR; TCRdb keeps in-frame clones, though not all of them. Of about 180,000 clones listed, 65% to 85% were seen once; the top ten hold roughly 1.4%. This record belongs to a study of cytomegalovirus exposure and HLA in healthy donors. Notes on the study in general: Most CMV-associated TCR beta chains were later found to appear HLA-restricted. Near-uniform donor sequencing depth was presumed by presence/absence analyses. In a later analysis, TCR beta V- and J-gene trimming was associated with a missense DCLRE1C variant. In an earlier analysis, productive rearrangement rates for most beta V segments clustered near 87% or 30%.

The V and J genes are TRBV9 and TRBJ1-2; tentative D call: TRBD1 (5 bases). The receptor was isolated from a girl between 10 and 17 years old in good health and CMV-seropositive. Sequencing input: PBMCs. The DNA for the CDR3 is TGTGCCAGCAGCGTCGATAGGGGTGGTCCTGGCTACACCTTC. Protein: CASSVDRGGPGYTF.